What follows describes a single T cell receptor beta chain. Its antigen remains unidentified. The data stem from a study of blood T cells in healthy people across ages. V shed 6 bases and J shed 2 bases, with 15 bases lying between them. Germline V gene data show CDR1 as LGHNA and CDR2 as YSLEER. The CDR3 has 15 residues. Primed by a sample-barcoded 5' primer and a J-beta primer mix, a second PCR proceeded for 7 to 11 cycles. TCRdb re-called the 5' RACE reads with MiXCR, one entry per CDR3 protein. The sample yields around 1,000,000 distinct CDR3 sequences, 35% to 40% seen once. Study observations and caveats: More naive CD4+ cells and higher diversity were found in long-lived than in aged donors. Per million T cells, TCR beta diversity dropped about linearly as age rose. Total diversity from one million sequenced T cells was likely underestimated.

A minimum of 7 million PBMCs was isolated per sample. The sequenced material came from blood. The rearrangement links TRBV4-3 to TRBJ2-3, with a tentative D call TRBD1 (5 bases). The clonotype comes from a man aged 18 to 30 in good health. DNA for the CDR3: TGCGCCAGCAGGCCGGACACCGGAGTCACAGATACGCAGTATTTT. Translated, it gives CASRPDTGVTDTQYF.